Listed below are T cell receptor beta chains from one sample, sequenced in a study of response to subunit inactivated influenza vaccine. Each CDR3 protein gets one entry after TCRdb re-called the RT-PCR reads with MiXCR. The sample includes 500,000 to 600,000 distinct CDR3 sequences, approximately 10% of them seen just once. The data also belong to a second study, concerning T cells expressing NK-cell markers.

Sequenced here: PBMCs from blood, sampled on the day of vaccination. The receptor source for this set is a man in his forties or fifties who received an inactivated influenza vaccine. CDR3s include the opening cysteine and the closing phenylalanine or tryptophan. D genes are given only for firm matches. Rows give clone size only sometimes, using once, few, many, or a class for an expanded clone.

d_call j_call v_call clone_size cdr3_aa cdr3_nt
. TRBJ2-2 TRBV7-8 many CASRVTGNTGELFF TGTGCCAGCCGGGTGACAGGGAACACCGGGGAGCTGTTTTTT
. TRBJ2-5 TRBV28 . CASSLLPLSGTQETQYF TGTGCCAGCAGTTTATTGCCACTATCCGGGACCCAAGAGACCCAGTACTTC
. TRBJ2-1 TRBV27 . CASSILQRSEQFF TGTGCCAGCAGTATACTACAGAGGAGTGAGCAGTTCTTC
. TRBJ2-2 TRBV18 . CASSRKITGELFF TGTGCCAGCTCGCGGAAAATCACCGGGGAGCTGTTTTTT
. TRBJ2-1 TRBV9 few CASSSRDSGYNEQFF TGTGCCAGCAGCTCGCGGGATAGCGGCTACAATGAGCAGTTCTTC
TRBD1 TRBJ1-1 TRBV29-1 many CSVGTGGNTEAFF TGCAGCGTCGGGACAGGGGGTAACACTGAAGCTTTCTTT
TRBD1 TRBJ2-2 TRBV6-2/TRBV6-3 few CASSYSRTGVHTGELFF TGTGCCAGCAGTTACTCGAGGACAGGGGTCCACACCGGGGAGCTGTTTTTT
TRBD2 TRBJ2-7 TRBV4-3 few CASSQDWAAGGYEQYF TGCGCCAGCAGCCAAGATTGGGCAGCGGGGGGATACGAGCAGTACTTC
. TRBJ2-5 TRBV5-1 . CASRVDGGAFQETQYF TGCGCCAGCAGGGTAGACGGCGGGGCGTTCCAGGAGACCCAGTACTTC
. TRBJ2-2 TRBV6-5 many CASSYLRVTGELFF TGTGCCAGCAGTTATTTAAGGGTCACCGGGGAGCTGTTTTTT
. TRBJ1-3 TRBV29-1 many CSVGGGLSGNTIYF TGCAGCGTCGGAGGGGGACTCTCTGGAAACACCATATATTTT
. TRBJ1-6 TRBV4-3 few CASSQQGRNSPLHF TGCGCCAGCAGCCAACAGGGTCGTAATTCACCCCTCCACTTT
TRBD1 TRBJ2-1 TRBV29-1 . CSVVRDRNNEQFF TGCAGCGTTGTAAGGGACAGGAACAATGAGCAGTTCTTC
. TRBJ2-1 TRBV29-1 many CSANRVNEQFF TGCAGCGCAAACAGGGTAAATGAGCAGTTCTTC
. TRBJ1-2 TRBV27 many CASRSDRGYGYTF TGTGCCAGCAGATCGGACAGAGGATATGGCTACACCTTC
. TRBJ2-5 TRBV5-6 . CASSFGTSETQYF TGTGCCAGCAGCTTTGGAACATCGGAGACCCAGTACTTC
TRBD2 TRBJ2-2 TRBV27 many CASSDPSGGHTGELFF TGTGCCAGCAGTGATCCTAGCGGGGGGCACACCGGGGAGCTGTTTTTT
TRBD1 TRBJ1-1 TRBV12-3/TRBV12-4 many CASSTFGQGKKNTEAFF TGTGCCAGCAGCACCTTCGGACAGGGGAAAAAGAACACTGAAGCTTTCTTT
TRBD1 TRBJ1-6 TRBV27 few CASSLGSGGNSPLHF TGTGCCAGCAGTTTAGGCTCAGGGGGGAATTCACCCCTCCACTTT
. TRBJ2-4 TRBV24-1 . CATSKGSGDPDRNIQYF TGTGCCACCAGTAAGGGGTCAGGGGATCCGGATAGAAACATTCAGTACTTC
. TRBJ1-6 TRBV7-2 few CASSYRLPYSPLHF TGTGCCAGCAGCTACCGCCTGCCCTATTCACCCCTCCACTTT
TRBD2 TRBJ2-5 TRBV5-1 few CASRAGDHLTYQETQYF TGCGCCAGCAGAGCGGGAGACCACCTTACGTACCAAGAGACCCAGTACTTC
. TRBJ1-5 TRBV7-8 . CASATSSNQPQHF TGTGCCAGCGCGACCTCGAGCAATCAGCCCCAGCATTTT
. TRBJ2-1 TRBV27 few CASSLTLLSSYNEQFF TGTGCCAGCAGTTTGACACTTTTGAGCTCCTACAATGAGCAGTTCTTC
. TRBJ1-1 TRBV4-1 few CASSHGGRGNTEAFF TGCGCCAGCAGCCACGGAGGCCGGGGGAACACTGAAGCTTTCTTT
. TRBJ1-1 TRBV12-3/TRBV12-4 many CASRDTGTEAFF TGTGCCAGCAGGGACACAGGGACTGAAGCTTTCTTT
TRBD1 TRBJ1-4 TRBV5-1 few CASSSTGGGEKLFF TGCGCCAGCAGCTCGACAGGGGGAGGCGAAAAACTGTTTTTT
TRBD1 TRBJ2-3 TRBV11-2 many CASSARQGSTDTQYF TGTGCCAGCAGCGCTAGACAGGGTAGCACAGATACGCAGTATTTT
TRBD2 TRBJ2-5 TRBV5-1 . CASSSLLAVQETQYF TGCGCCAGCAGCTCACTACTAGCGGTCCAAGAGACCCAGTACTTC
. TRBJ2-2 TRBV5-5 . CASSPSSYTGELFF TGTGCCAGCAGCCCGTCGAGTTATACCGGGGAGCTGTTTTTT
TRBD2 TRBJ2-7 TRBV6-2/TRBV6-3 few CASSPSGGDDYEQYF TGTGCCAGCAGCCCTAGCGGGGGTGACGACTACGAGCAGTACTTC
TRBD2 TRBJ2-1 TRBV10-2 few CASWSGGAHEQFF TGCGCCAGCTGGTCGGGGGGGGCCCATGAGCAGTTCTTC
TRBD2 TRBJ2-7 TRBV12-3/TRBV12-4 few CASLTSLSSYEQYF TGTGCCAGCTTGACTAGCTTGAGCTCCTACGAGCAGTACTTC
. TRBJ1-5 TRBV12-3/TRBV12-4 few CASRPGQNSNQPQHF TGTGCCAGCAGACCTGGACAGAATAGCAATCAGCCCCAGCATTTT
TRBD1 TRBJ1-1 TRBV7-6 . CASRPGTVLNTEAFF TGTGCCAGCAGACCCGGGACAGTGTTGAACACTGAAGCTTTCTTT
. TRBJ2-1 TRBV14 . CASSPRWIVGAYNEQFF TGTGCCAGCAGCCCCCGGTGGATAGTGGGTGCCTACAATGAGCAGTTCTTC